This T cell receptor beta chain is from a study of cytomegalovirus exposure and HLA in healthy donors (dated by TCRdb to about 2017). Background for the entire study: According to an earlier analysis of 587 of the donors, about 180 million T cells yielded roughly 110 million unique TCR beta sequences and approximately 280 Gb of sequence data. In a later genetic analysis, genome-wide SNP genotypes for about three fifths of the 666 donors were used, and that subset was treated as a discovery cohort. The study aimed to test whether cataloging public T cell receptors could reveal signatures of past pathogen exposure. The T cell repertoires of some 700 subjects were profiled by immunosequencing and related to cytomegalovirus serostatus. The later analysis used no new phenotypic data to find candidate immune exposures, relying instead on TCR beta sequences and their occurrence across donors. In a later analysis, previously published TCR beta repertoires from roughly 710 donors were re-analyzed and high-resolution HLA genotyping was added so that TCR occurrence patterns could be studied. An earlier analysis of about 620 of the donors applied high-throughput TCR beta sequencing to assess whether each TCR beta V gene segment acted as functional or pseudogenic. Donor age, sex, ethnicity and CMV serostatus were compiled together with the repertoire data. About 5 DR-DQ haplotypes were handled as single units for association and clustering, since linkage in the cohort was strong. Of the roughly 400 genotyped donors, 81% fell in the genetic ancestry cluster associated with self-reported Caucasian donors. Every repertoire in the discovery cohort had been generated on one and the same sequencing platform. Besides the first cohort of roughly 700 subjects, a separate validation cohort made up of 120 different subjects was used. On average, roughly 250,000 unique TCR beta nucleotide sequences were sequenced per donor among several hundred genotyped donors of the cohort, with roughly a sixth of those sequences being non-productive. Class I and class II HLA loci were covered by the typing at four-digit resolution. About 300 gigabases of sequencing data and around 85 million unique TCR sequences made up an early release that covered around 640 HLA-typed donors. To predict cytomegalovirus infection status, the study brought together high-throughput TCR immunosequencing, statistical association of individual TCRs with disease status, and machine learning. The number of donors typed differed by locus, with 629-630 for A, B, C, DRB1 and DQB1, around 520 for DQA1, over 600 for DPA1, and some 450 for DPB1. The full study reports these points: V-gene and J-gene trimming of TCR beta chains was associated with a missense DCLRE1C variant in a later genetic analysis, and the association was replicated in an independent cohort. In a later analysis, several top co-occurrence clusters were reported to appear linked to parvovirus B19, influenza, CMV and Epstein-Barr virus. Sequencing depth was assumed to be roughly uniform across donors in the presence/absence analyses, though that assumption may not hold. Correlated functional status among segregating V segments might reflect linkage disequilibrium, but an unknown experimental factor could not be ruled out. According to the authors, the approach could potentially be generalized to other disease states and immunological phenotypes. The study gave a list of 150 to 200 TCR beta chains associated with cytomegalovirus. Some IMGT-functional V segments, including TRBV6-2 and TRBV6-3, could not be distinguished by the 87-base-pair reads and were therefore excluded. The classifier was reported to diagnose cytomegalovirus status with high specificity and sensitivity in both the original and validation cohorts. In a later analysis, 16,951 TCR beta sequences were associated with specific HLA alleles at a false discovery rate of 0.05. Broadly in line with IMGT annotations, most TCR beta V segments showed up in productive rearrangements about 90% or about 30% of the time in an earlier analysis of approximately 640 of the donors. Most TCR sequences were observed very rarely across donors, whereas some public TCRs were present in many individuals. Immune exposure information for the cohort was limited to CMV serostatus. In a later genetic analysis, fewer N-insertions in productive TCRs were reported among donors in an Asian-associated ancestry cluster than the roughly 700-donor mean. In a later analysis, HLA-associated TCR beta chains showed more clonal expansion and lower generation probabilities than non-associated chains that were equally common. When HLA alleles, especially DR and DQ, strongly co-occurred, TCR associations were difficult to assign to individual alleles. In a later analysis, the rate of TCR association differed among HLA loci, with DRB1 alleles having the most associated TCRs and HLA-C alleles having the fewest. Most CMV-associated TCR beta chains appeared to be HLA-restricted in a later analysis, and the HLA associations seemed to be driven largely by CMV exposure. Only TCR beta chains were sequenced in this cohort, and the absence of alpha or paired-chain data limited detectable features. A further reported finding was that TCR beta sequences accurately predicted the HLA-A and HLA-B alleles for most subjects in the first cohort. Three of the identified cytomegalovirus-associated TCR beta chains were confirmed in vitro to be specific for cytomegalovirus antigens. A group of highly shared sequence variants was considered likely to be a technical artifact of the sequencing pipeline. Seventeen rarely observed V segments, including chromosome 9 orphons, were excluded from the earlier analysis of 550 to 700 of the donors because counts were too low. HLA typing was unavailable for some donors at each locus, so association tests used only the typed subset.

Library generation was performed with the immunoSEQ multiplex PCR assay. For the multiplex PCR, a mixture combining 60 forward primers for TCR Vbeta segments and 13 reverse primers for TCR Jbeta segments was used. Amplification of the CDR3 region of rearranged TCR beta genes was performed with a multiplex PCR assay on genomic DNA. The amplified TCR beta libraries were sequenced on the Illumina HiSeq System as 87-base-pair reads. The authors' pipeline ran thus. A later analysis counted about 76 million unique TCR beta chains across the 650 to 800 repertoires, and 9 million to 14 million of these chains were shared by at least two donors. Raw reads were error-corrected and collapsed into unique sequences by a nearest-neighbor algorithm in which closely related sequences were merged to remove PCR and sequencing errors. To assign V, D and J gene segments, CDR3 sequences were aligned to IMGT reference sequences. For a sequence to be retained, at least a six-nucleotide match to both a V gene segment and a J gene segment was required. A rearrangement counted as productive if the CDR3 had no stop codons and remained in frame with V and J, and every other rearrangement counted as non-productive. Following IMGT convention, CDR3 was defined as the stretch from the second conserved V-encoded cysteine up to the conserved J-encoded phenylalanine. The earlier analysis of 587 of the donors excluded sequences that lacked an unambiguous match to a single V gene segment. An earlier analysis of 550 to 650 of the donors classified V segments as functional when productive rearrangements were above 56.7% and as segregating when the standard deviation between donors was above 5%. A statistical classification framework was built for diagnosing cytomegalovirus status from the catalog of TCR beta chain sequences. V and J gene assignment, in a later analysis, came from comparing TCR nucleotide sequences with IMGT/GENE-DB human TR gene sequences. A later analysis assigned CDR3 sequences and most-parsimonious VDJ recombination scenarios with the TCRdist pipeline. In a later analysis, each TCR beta chain was defined by its CDR3 amino acid sequence together with its V-gene family, and reads lacking a unique V-gene family were excluded. A later analysis removed several hundred highly shared, low-generation-probability nucleotide sequences to deal with suspected cross-contamination and a sequencing artifact. In a later analysis, a clonal expansion index was calculated for each public chain from normalized within-repertoire ranks of inferred template counts. A later analysis computed generation probabilities with a VDJ recombination model fitted to out-of-frame rearrangements, and checked the results against IGoR. A later analysis scored TCR-TCR, TCR-HLA and TCR-CMV co-occurrence with hypergeometric tests, applying a repertoire-size bias correction to TCR pairs. In a later analysis, false discovery rates were estimated by permuting HLA or CMV assignments 20 times. In a later analysis, co-occurring TCRs were grouped using DBSCAN, with TCRdist sequence similarity added in when clustering inside HLA-allele-positive subsets. Co-occurrence clustering excluded repertoires with fewer than 30,000 or more than 120,000 public chains, plus five with anomalous nucleotide sharing. The immuneACCESS repertoire file appears here via TCRdb, limited to in-frame rearrangements. These files lack a portion of the clones; in checked studies, under half of the deficit traces to unresolved V genes, and the cause of the others is not known. For V, J and clone size, that table is used; D and trimming come from the DNA. For this sample the table gives roughly 62,000 clones, of which 60% to 80% were detected only once. The top ten clones comprise approximately 3.4% of the sample.

As to this clone: This receptor's antigen is unknown. No base quality information exists; no much larger clone differs at one position.

In total, about 650 healthy bone marrow donors made up the cohort. Cohort members were all nominally healthy when sampled, although unrecorded immune exposures were likely present. The donor tested CMV seropositive, placing the donor among the approximately 290 seropositive members of the cohort. Every donor gave a peripheral blood sample, and the peripheral blood mononuclear cells from that sample were used for TCR beta sequencing. Genomic DNA was extracted from the blood cell samples with the Qiagen DNeasy Blood Extraction Kit. From its cysteine to its phenylalanine, the CDR3 spans 15 amino acids. The only DNA kept is the CDR3, 45 bases in frame from the first base. V loses 4 bases, J loses 9 bases, and the germline ends lie 16 bases apart. The CDR1 and CDR2 encoded by the germline V gene (reference sequence) are MNHEY and SMNVEV.

This sequence originates from a woman aged 40 to 50 in good health and CMV-seropositive. The specimen sequenced was PBMCs. Recombination connected TRBV27 to TRBJ1-6, and perhaps TRBD1 as D gene, on 5 matching bases. The CDR3 protein is CASSSQGPFGSPLHF. The sequence in DNA is TGTGCCAGCAGTTCCCAGGGTCCCTTCGGTTCACCCCTCCACTTT.